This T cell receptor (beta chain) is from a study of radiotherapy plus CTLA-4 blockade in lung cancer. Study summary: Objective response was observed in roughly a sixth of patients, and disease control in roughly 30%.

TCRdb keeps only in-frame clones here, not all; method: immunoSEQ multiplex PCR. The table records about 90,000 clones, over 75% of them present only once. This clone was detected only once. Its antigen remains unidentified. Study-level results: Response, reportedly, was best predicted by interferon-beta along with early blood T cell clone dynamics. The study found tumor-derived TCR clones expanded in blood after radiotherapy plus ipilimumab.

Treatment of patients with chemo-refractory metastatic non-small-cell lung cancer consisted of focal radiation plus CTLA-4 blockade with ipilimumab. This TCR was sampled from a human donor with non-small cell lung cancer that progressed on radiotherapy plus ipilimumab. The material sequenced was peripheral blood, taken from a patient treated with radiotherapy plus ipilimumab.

The CDR3 DNA reads TGTGCCAGCACTAGAAGGGGAGGGGGACTAGCGGGAGCCCACTCCTACGAGCAGTACTTC. This codes for CASTRRGGGLAGAHSYEQYF. The V and J genes are TRBV2 and TRBJ2-7; 14 bases are shared with TRBD2. There are 20 residues in the CDR3. Germline trimming cut 7 bases from V and 0 bases from J; bases unmatched to any gene: 17. The germline V gene has CDR1 SNHLY and CDR2 FYNNEI. The full variable domain, in which reference TRBV2 and TRBJ2-7 provide the parts outside the CDR3, is EPEVTQTPSHQVTQMGQEVILRCVPISNHLYFYWYRQILGQKVEFLVSFYNNEISEKSEIFDDQFSVERPDGSNFTLKIRSTKLEDSAMYFCASTRRGGGLAGAHSYEQYFGPGTRLTVT.